This T cell receptor beta chain was captured by sequencing in a study of cytomegalovirus exposure and HLA in healthy donors. Germline V CDR1 and CDR2: SGHVS, FQNEAQ. This CDR3 has 15 residues. V was cut by 5 bases and J by 1 base, with 11 bases left in between. The PCR had 60 Vbeta and 13 Jbeta primers. Produced via immunoSEQ multiplex PCR; TCRdb's table is partial and in-frame only. The sample includes 120,000 to 150,000 clones, around 78% of them seen just once. Source material: PBMCs. This TCR derives from a man aged 35-49 years in good health and CMV-seropositive. The rearrangement links TRBV7-8 to TRBJ2-2, with D perhaps TRBD2 (6 bases). In DNA, the CDR3 is TGTGCCAGCAGCCGGCCGCGGGGGAACACCGGGGAGCTGTTTTTT. Protein product: CASSRPRGNTGELFF.